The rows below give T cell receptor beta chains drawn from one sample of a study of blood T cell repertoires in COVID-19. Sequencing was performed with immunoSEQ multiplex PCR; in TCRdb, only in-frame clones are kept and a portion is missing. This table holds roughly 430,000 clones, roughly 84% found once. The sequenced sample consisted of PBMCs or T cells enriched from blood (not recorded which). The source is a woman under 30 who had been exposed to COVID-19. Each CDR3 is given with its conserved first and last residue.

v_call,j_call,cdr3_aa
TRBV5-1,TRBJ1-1,CASSLSPGTEAFF
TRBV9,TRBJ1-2,CASSVENGAYGYTF
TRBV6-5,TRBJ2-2,CASSYGAAGELFF
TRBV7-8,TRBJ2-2,CASSFPASGENTGELFF
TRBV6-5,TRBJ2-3,CASRRRFKDTQYF
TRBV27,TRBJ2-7,CASSPRDRGAYEQYF
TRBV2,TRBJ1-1,CASSVLGMRAEAFF
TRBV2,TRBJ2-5,CASLSVTGETQYF
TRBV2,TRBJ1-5,CASKGLYSNQPQHF
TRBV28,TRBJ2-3,CASSLSWRKTTDTQYF
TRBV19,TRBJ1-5,CASRFRLNQPQHF
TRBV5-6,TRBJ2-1,CASSRGAVSYNEQFF
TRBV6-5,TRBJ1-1,CASSPKKYTEAFF
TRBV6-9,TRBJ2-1,CASSYRLAGGHNEQFF
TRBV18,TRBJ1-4,CASSPQTGQVYEKLFF
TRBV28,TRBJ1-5,CASSWGVQGQHF
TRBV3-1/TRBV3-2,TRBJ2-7,CASSQLTGTGGEQYF
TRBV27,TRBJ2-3,CASSPLRPAGVADTQYF
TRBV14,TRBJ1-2,CASSQSTGVGGYTF
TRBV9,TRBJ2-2,CASSVNRAGGELFF
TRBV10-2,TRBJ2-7,CASRWSLLSYEQYF
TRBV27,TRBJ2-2,CASSWTGINSGELFF
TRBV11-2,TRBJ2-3,CASSLDRASGRSTDTQYF
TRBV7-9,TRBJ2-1,CASSLAGLAAWEQFF
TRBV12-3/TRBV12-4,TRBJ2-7,CASATGGSSEQYF
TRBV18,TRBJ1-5,CASSPPGREHQPQHF
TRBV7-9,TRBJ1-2,CASSLTGSQYGYTF
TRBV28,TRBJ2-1,CASSSTLSGRGLNEQFF
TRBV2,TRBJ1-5,CASREGTGGNQPQHF
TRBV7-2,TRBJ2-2,CASSSDRGITGELFF
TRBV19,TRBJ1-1,CASSIGWSLDYTEAFF
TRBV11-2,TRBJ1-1,CASSLYEGGPEAFF
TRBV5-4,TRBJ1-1,CASSLFQNTEAFF
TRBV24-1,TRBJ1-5,CATGGTGHYNQPQHF
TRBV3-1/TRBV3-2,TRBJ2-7,CASSQGWGGRTSYEQYF
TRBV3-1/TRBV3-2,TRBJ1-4,CASSQDAPKRQEKLFF
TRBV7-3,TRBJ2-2,CASSLFGTANTGELFF
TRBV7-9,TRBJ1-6,CASSPTGNNSPLHF
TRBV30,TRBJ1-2,CAWTVTGMNGYTF
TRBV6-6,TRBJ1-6,CASTDGSSYNSPLHF
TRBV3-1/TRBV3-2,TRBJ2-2,CASNAQGAGELFF
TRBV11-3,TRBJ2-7,CASSPGTSAYYEQYF
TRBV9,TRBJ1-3,CASSVGTAGNTIYF
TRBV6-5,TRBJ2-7,CASASGGAYEQYF
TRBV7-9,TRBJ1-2,CASSIGGGVGSLHGYTF
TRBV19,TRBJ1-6,CASGTGGRSPLHF
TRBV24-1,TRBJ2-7,CATSEGRGSSYEQYF
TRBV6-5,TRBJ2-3,CASSYGLALNTQYF
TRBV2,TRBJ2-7,CASTRVPDYEQYF
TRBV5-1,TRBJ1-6,CASSAQQGTSSPLHF
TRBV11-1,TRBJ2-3,CASSSDTQYF
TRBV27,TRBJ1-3,CASSNIPVTGWVSGNTIYF
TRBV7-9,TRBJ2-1,CASSLNPWEKYNEQFF